This T cell receptor beta chain was profiled in a study of cytomegalovirus exposure and HLA in healthy donors. The overall study: Prior work identified under 130 million unique TCR beta sequences in some 180 million T cells. Study findings and constraints: A missense DCLRE1C variant was associated with V- and J-gene trimming of TCR beta chains in a later analysis, and an independent cohort replicated the association.

This clone was counted only a few times. The antigen remains unidentified. The V end lost 5 bases, the J end lost 1 base, and 6 bases lay between the germline ends. CDR3 length: 13 residues. Per germline, CDR1 SGHNT and CDR2 YENEEA. The primer mix had 60 Vbeta and 13 Jbeta primers. Repertoires were generated with immunoSEQ multiplex PCR, while TCRdb's copy carries only in-frame clones and drops some. The profile shows some 250,000 clones, around 80% of them singletons. Sequenced: PBMCs. The V call is TRBV11-3, the J call TRBJ2-1; D unresolved. This TCR was recovered from a woman between 40 and 55 years old in good health and CMV-seropositive. This chain's CDR3 is CASSQESYNEQFF. The DNA for the CDR3 is TGTGCCAGCAGCCAGGAATCCTACAATGAGCAGTTCTTC.